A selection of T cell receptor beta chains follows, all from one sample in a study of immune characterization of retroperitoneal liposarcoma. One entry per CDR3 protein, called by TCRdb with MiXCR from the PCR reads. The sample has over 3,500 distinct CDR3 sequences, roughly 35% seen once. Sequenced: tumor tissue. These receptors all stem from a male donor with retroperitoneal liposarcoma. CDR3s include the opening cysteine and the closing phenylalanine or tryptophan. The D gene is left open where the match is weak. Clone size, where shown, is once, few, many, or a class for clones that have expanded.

CDR3 protein: CASSLHGAYNEQFF
CDR3 DNA: TGTGCCAGCAGTTTACACGGAGCCTACAATGAGCAGTTCTTC
clone size: .
J gene: TRBJ2-1
V gene: TRBV12-3/TRBV12-4
D gene: .

CDR3 protein: CASSHTGSSNQPQHF
CDR3 DNA: TGTGCCAGCAGTCATACAGGGTCTAGCAATCAGCCCCAGCATTTT
clone size: .
J gene: TRBJ1-5
V gene: TRBV6-1
D gene: .

CDR3 protein: CAIPPGQGINQPQHF
CDR3 DNA: TGTGCCATCCCTCCGGGACAGGGAATCAATCAGCCCCAGCATTTT
clone size: few
J gene: TRBJ1-5
V gene: TRBV13
D gene: TRBD1

CDR3 protein: CASSELGGTQYF
CDR3 DNA: TGTGCCAGCAGTGAACTAGGAGGTACGCAGTATTTT
clone size: .
J gene: TRBJ2-3
V gene: TRBV6-1
D gene: .

CDR3 protein: CSARDGQRAFF
CDR3 DNA: TGCAGTGCTAGAGATGGTCAAAGAGCTTTCTTT
clone size: .
J gene: TRBJ1-1
V gene: TRBV20-1
D gene: .

CDR3 protein: CASSQRDGLGYGYTF
CDR3 DNA: TGTGCCAGCAGCCAGCGGGACGGGTTAGGTTATGGCTACACCTTC
clone size: few
J gene: TRBJ1-2
V gene: TRBV3-1
D gene: .

CDR3 protein: CASSYSRTADTQYF
CDR3 DNA: TGTGCCAGCAGTTACTCGAGAACCGCAGATACGCAGTATTTT
clone size: .
J gene: TRBJ2-3
V gene: TRBV6-8
D gene: .

CDR3 protein: CASRPLPGTETQYF
CDR3 DNA: TGTGCCAGCCGTCCTCTTCCCGGGACAGAGACCCAGTACTTC
clone size: .
J gene: TRBJ2-5
V gene: TRBV27
D gene: .

CDR3 protein: CASSPAGGTDTQYF
CDR3 DNA: TGTGCCAGCAGCCCAGCGGGAGGCACAGATACGCAGTATTTT
clone size: large
J gene: TRBJ2-3
V gene: TRBV6-4
D gene: TRBD2

CDR3 protein: CASSVTGPKNIQYF
CDR3 DNA: TGTGCCAGCAGTGTAACGGGGCCAAAAAACATTCAGTACTTC
clone size: few
J gene: TRBJ2-4
V gene: TRBV2
D gene: .

CDR3 protein: CASSLPGTSGSSTEETQFF
CDR3 DNA: TGTGCCAGCAGCTTACCCGGGACTAGCGGGAGCTCTACGGAAGAGACCCAGTTCTTC
clone size: .
J gene: TRBJ2-1
V gene: TRBV7-8
D gene: TRBD2

CDR3 protein: CASSPETEPRNEQYF
CDR3 DNA: TGTGCCAGCAGCCCAGAGACGGAGCCTCGGAACGAGCAGTACTTC
clone size: medium-sized
J gene: TRBJ2-7
V gene: TRBV7-9
D gene: .

CDR3 protein: CASSEKLAGSSYEQFF
CDR3 DNA: TGCGCCAGCAGTGAGAAACTAGCGGGGAGCTCCTACGAGCAGTTCTTC
clone size: .
J gene: TRBJ2-1
V gene: TRBV10-1
D gene: TRBD2

CDR3 protein: CSARDIPAHEQYF
CDR3 DNA: TGCAGTGCTAGAGATATCCCCGCGCACGAGCAGTACTTC
clone size: .
J gene: TRBJ2-7
V gene: TRBV20-1
D gene: .

CDR3 protein: CASSQGWDPQETQYF
CDR3 DNA: TGCGCCAGCAGCCAGGGGTGGGACCCCCAAGAGACCCAGTACTTC
clone size: .
J gene: TRBJ2-5
V gene: TRBV4-1
D gene: .

CDR3 protein: CASDIPGAIPQLFF
CDR3 DNA: TGTGCCAGCGACATTCCTGGGGCAATCCCCCAGCTGTTTTTT
clone size: many
J gene: TRBJ2-2
V gene: TRBV6-1
D gene: .

CDR3 protein: CASSLGTGGFGETQYF
CDR3 DNA: TGTGCCAGCAGCCTTGGAACAGGGGGCTTTGGGGAGACCCAGTACTTC
clone size: .
J gene: TRBJ2-5
V gene: TRBV6-6
D gene: TRBD1

CDR3 protein: CASTLLGAFGNQPQHF
CDR3 DNA: TGTGCCAGCACCTTACTAGGGGCGTTTGGCAATCAGCCCCAGCATTTT
clone size: .
J gene: TRBJ1-5
V gene: TRBV7-2
D gene: .

CDR3 protein: CASSLVSRALGEQYF
CDR3 DNA: TGTGCCAGCAGCTTAGTGTCGAGGGCCTTAGGGGAGCAGTACTTC
clone size: medium-sized
J gene: TRBJ2-7
V gene: TRBV7-2
D gene: .

CDR3 protein: CASSYLRAVETQYF
CDR3 DNA: TGTGCCAGCAGTTACCTCCGGGCCGTCGAGACCCAGTACTTC
clone size: many
J gene: TRBJ2-5
V gene: TRBV6-5
D gene: .

CDR3 protein: CASSDDRARPSGSGYEQFF
CDR3 DNA: TGTGCCAGCAGCGATGACAGGGCGCGCCCGAGCGGGAGTGGATATGAGCAGTTCTTC
clone size: medium-sized
J gene: TRBJ2-1
V gene: TRBV5-8
D gene: .

CDR3 protein: CASKQGYGANVLTF
CDR3 DNA: TGTGCCAGCAAGCAGGGGTACGGGGCCAACGTCCTGACTTTC
clone size: .
J gene: TRBJ2-6
V gene: TRBV6-1
D gene: .

CDR3 protein: CASSDLAQTYNEQFF
CDR3 DNA: TGTGCCAGCAGTGATCTAGCCCAAACCTACAATGAGCAGTTCTTC
clone size: few
J gene: TRBJ2-1
V gene: TRBV27
D gene: .

CDR3 protein: CASSLGMENYEQFF
CDR3 DNA: TGTGCCAGCAGTTTAGGGATGGAGAACTACGAGCAGTTCTTC
clone size: medium-sized
J gene: TRBJ2-1
V gene: TRBV12-3/TRBV12-4
D gene: .

CDR3 protein: CASSGTYEKLFF
CDR3 DNA: TGTGCCAGCAGTGGGACATATGAAAAACTGTTTTTT
clone size: many
J gene: TRBJ1-4
V gene: TRBV6-1
D gene: .

CDR3 protein: CASSHSPRVTDTQYF
CDR3 DNA: TGTGCCAGCAGCCACTCGCCCCGGGTCACAGATACGCAGTATTTT
clone size: once
J gene: TRBJ2-3
V gene: TRBV14
D gene: .

CDR3 protein: CASSYSASGTYNEQFF
CDR3 DNA: TGTGCCAGCAGTTACTCGGCTAGCGGGACCTACAATGAGCAGTTCTTC
clone size: medium-sized
J gene: TRBJ2-1
V gene: TRBV6-6
D gene: TRBD2

CDR3 protein: CASTRDSNEQYF
CDR3 DNA: TGTGCCAGCACCCGGGACTCCAATGAGCAGTACTTC
clone size: medium-sized
J gene: TRBJ2-7
V gene: TRBV7-2
D gene: .

CDR3 protein: CASSSSGRGPNEQYF
CDR3 DNA: TGTGCCAGCAGCTCTAGCGGGAGAGGGCCCAATGAGCAGTACTTC
clone size: medium-sized
J gene: TRBJ2-5
V gene: TRBV11-3
D gene: TRBD2

CDR3 protein: CASSSRIAGGTYEQYF
CDR3 DNA: TGTGCCAGCAGTTCCCGGATAGCGGGAGGGACCTACGAGCAGTACTTC
clone size: many
J gene: TRBJ2-7
V gene: TRBV27
D gene: TRBD2

CDR3 protein: CASARRNSYNEQYF
CDR3 DNA: TGTGCCAGCGCTAGACGTAACTCCTACAATGAGCAGTACTTC
clone size: large
J gene: TRBJ2-7
V gene: TRBV7-8
D gene: .

CDR3 protein: CASSLHGTGVNTEAFF
CDR3 DNA: TGTGCCAGCAGTTTACATGGGACAGGGGTGAACACTGAAGCTTTCTTT
clone size: medium-sized
J gene: TRBJ1-1
V gene: TRBV27
D gene: TRBD1

CDR3 protein: CASHPGLQYQETQYF
CDR3 DNA: TGTGCCAGCCATCCGGGACTCCAGTACCAAGAGACCCAGTACTTC
clone size: .
J gene: TRBJ2-5
V gene: TRBV6-8
D gene: .

CDR3 protein: CASSDGADPYNEQFF
CDR3 DNA: TGTGCCAGCAGTGATGGAGCGGATCCCTACAATGAGCAGTTCTTC
clone size: .
J gene: TRBJ2-1
V gene: TRBV25-1
D gene: .

CDR3 protein: CASSLTLRGGGGDNEQYF
CDR3 DNA: TGTGCCAGCAGCTTAACATTGCGGGGGGGGGGGGGGGACAATGAGCAGTACTTC
clone size: large
J gene: TRBJ2-7
V gene: TRBV7-3
D gene: TRBD2

CDR3 protein: CASSPGPGDPETQYF
CDR3 DNA: TGTGCCAGCAGCCCTGGCCCAGGGGATCCAGAGACCCAGTACTTC
clone size: few
J gene: TRBJ2-5
V gene: TRBV7-3
D gene: .

CDR3 protein: CASRQRTGGEKLFF
CDR3 DNA: TGTGCCTCACGACAAAGGACTGGGGGGGAAAAACTGTTTTTT
clone size: .
J gene: TRBJ1-4
V gene: TRBV30
D gene: .

CDR3 protein: CASSIQDRGNQPQHF
CDR3 DNA: TGTGCCAGCAGTATCCAGGACAGGGGCAATCAGCCCCAGCATTTT
clone size: .
J gene: TRBJ1-5
V gene: TRBV2
D gene: TRBD1

CDR3 protein: CASSPSTAKETQYF
CDR3 DNA: TGTGCCAGCTCACCAAGTACAGCTAAAGAGACCCAGTACTTC
clone size: few
J gene: TRBJ2-5
V gene: TRBV18
D gene: .

CDR3 protein: CASSLGQTNTGELFF
CDR3 DNA: TGTGCCAGCAGTTTAGGACAGACGAACACCGGGGAGCTGTTTTTT
clone size: medium-sized
J gene: TRBJ2-2
V gene: TRBV12-3/TRBV12-4
D gene: .

CDR3 protein: CASSALTGGEQFF
CDR3 DNA: TGTGCCAGCAGTGCGTTGACAGGGGGTGAGCAGTTCTTC
clone size: few
J gene: TRBJ2-1
V gene: TRBV12-3/TRBV12-4
D gene: TRBD1

CDR3 protein: CASRHRGASGRANEQYF
CDR3 DNA: TGTGCCAGCCGTCACCGAGGGGCTAGCGGGCGGGCCAATGAGCAGTACTTC
clone size: .
J gene: TRBJ2-5
V gene: TRBV12-3/TRBV12-4
D gene: TRBD2

CDR3 protein: CASSPGVAGYNEQFF
CDR3 DNA: TGTGCCAGCAGCCCCGGGGTAGCGGGATACAATGAGCAGTTCTTC
clone size: .
J gene: TRBJ2-1
V gene: TRBV6-1
D gene: TRBD2

CDR3 protein: CASSLDHSGLAGGGDSGANVLTF
CDR3 DNA: TGTGCCAGCAGCTTAGATCATTCGGGACTAGCGGGAGGAGGGGACTCTGGGGCCAACGTCCTGACTTTC
clone size: many
J gene: TRBJ2-6
V gene: TRBV11-3
D gene: TRBD2

CDR3 protein: CASSLQGSDTQYF
CDR3 DNA: TGTGCCAGTTCCCTCCAAGGCTCAGATACGCAGTATTTT
clone size: .
J gene: TRBJ2-3
V gene: TRBV7-2
D gene: .

CDR3 protein: CASGRGHTEAFF
CDR3 DNA: TGTGCCAGCGGGAGAGGGCACACTGAAGCTTTCTTT
clone size: once
J gene: TRBJ1-1
V gene: TRBV6-1
D gene: .

CDR3 protein: CASSQPGQGWQETQFF
CDR3 DNA: TGCGCCAGCAGCCAGCCGGGACAGGGGTGGCAAGAGACCCAGTTCTTC
clone size: .
J gene: TRBJ2-1
V gene: TRBV4-1
D gene: TRBD1

CDR3 protein: CATSESHNQPQHF
CDR3 DNA: TGTGCCACCAGTGAAAGCCACAATCAGCCCCAGCATTTT
clone size: .
J gene: TRBJ1-5
V gene: TRBV24-1
D gene: .

CDR3 protein: CASSYSPFGRGFNEQFF
CDR3 DNA: TGTGCCAGCAGTTACTCGCCGTTCGGGAGGGGATTTAATGAGCAGTTCTTC
clone size: .
J gene: TRBJ2-1
V gene: TRBV6-5
D gene: TRBD2

CDR3 protein: CASSFGQSYNEQFF
CDR3 DNA: TGTGCCAGCAGTTTCGGGCAGTCCTACAATGAGCAGTTCTTC
clone size: .
J gene: TRBJ2-1
V gene: TRBV12-3/TRBV12-4
D gene: .

CDR3 protein: CASSPIGTEETQYF
CDR3 DNA: TGTGCCAGCAGTCCGATTGGGACAGAAGAGACCCAGTACTTC
clone size: many
J gene: TRBJ2-5
V gene: TRBV6-6
D gene: TRBD1

CDR3 protein: CAPRRGNPYEQYF
CDR3 DNA: TGTGCCCCAAGAAGGGGGAACCCCTACGAGCAGTACTTC
clone size: .
J gene: TRBJ2-7
V gene: TRBV5-3
D gene: .